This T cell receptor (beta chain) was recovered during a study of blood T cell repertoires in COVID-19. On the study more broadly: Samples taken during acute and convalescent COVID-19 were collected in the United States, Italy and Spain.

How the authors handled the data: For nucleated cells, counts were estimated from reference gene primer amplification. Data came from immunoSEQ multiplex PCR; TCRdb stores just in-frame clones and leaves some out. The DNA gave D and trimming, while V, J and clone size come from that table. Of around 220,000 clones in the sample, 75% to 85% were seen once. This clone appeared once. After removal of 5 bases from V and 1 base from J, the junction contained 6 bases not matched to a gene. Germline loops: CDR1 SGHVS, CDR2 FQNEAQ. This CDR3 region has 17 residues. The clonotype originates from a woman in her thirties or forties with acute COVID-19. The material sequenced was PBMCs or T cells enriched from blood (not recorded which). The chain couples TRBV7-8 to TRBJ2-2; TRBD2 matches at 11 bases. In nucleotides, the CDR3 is TGTGCCAGCAGCCCCTCGGGGACTAGCGGGAACACCGGGGAGCTGTTTTTT. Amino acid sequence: CASSPSGTSGNTGELFF.